This is a list of T cell receptor beta chains from one sample in a study of radiotherapy plus CTLA-4 blockade in lung cancer. Here immunoSEQ multiplex PCR was the method, and the copy in TCRdb shows in-frame clones only, minus some. The sample includes 45,000 to 55,000 clones, roughly 84% of them seen just once. The input for sequencing was peripheral blood, taken from a patient treated with radiotherapy plus ipilimumab. These receptors came from a human donor with non-small cell lung cancer who had a partial response to radiotherapy plus ipilimumab. The CDR3 runs from the conserved cysteine through the conserved F or W. The order of the fields is V gene, D gene, J gene, clone size, CDR3 protein, CDR3 DNA. A D gene is named only where the DNA matches it firmly. Clone size is given for some rows only: seen once, a few or many times, or a class if the clone is expanded.

V gene: TRBV19
D gene: .
J gene: TRBJ2-1
clone size: .
CDR3 protein: CASSIGGHRRSEQFF
CDR3 DNA: TGTGCCAGTAGTATAGGGGGACACCGCAGGAGTGAGCAGTTCTTC

V gene: TRBV5-6
D gene: .
J gene: TRBJ2-7
clone size: .
CDR3 protein: CASSLVQDSYEQYF
CDR3 DNA: TGTGCCAGCAGCTTGGTGCAGGACTCCTACGAGCAGTACTTC

V gene: TRBV29-1
D gene: TRBD2
J gene: TRBJ2-7
clone size: few
CDR3 protein: CSVEGLAGEAYEQYF
CDR3 DNA: TGCAGCGTTGAAGGACTAGCGGGGGAGGCCTACGAGCAGTACTTC

V gene: TRBV7-2
D gene: TRBD1
J gene: TRBJ1-1
clone size: .
CDR3 protein: CASSLGGGEVEAFF
CDR3 DNA: TGTGCCAGCAGCTTAGGAGGGGGCGAGGTTGAAGCTTTCTTT

V gene: TRBV30
D gene: .
J gene: TRBJ1-2
clone size: .
CDR3 protein: CAWSVADTNIPNYGYTF
CDR3 DNA: TGTGCCTGGAGTGTGGCGGACACCAACATTCCTAACTATGGCTACACCTTC

V gene: TRBV6-5
D gene: TRBD1
J gene: TRBJ2-7
clone size: .
CDR3 protein: CASKPGTAAYEQYF
CDR3 DNA: TGTGCCAGCAAACCCGGGACAGCAGCCTACGAGCAGTACTTC

V gene: TRBV6-5
D gene: TRBD1
J gene: TRBJ2-7
clone size: .
CDR3 protein: CASSRDSLYEQYF
CDR3 DNA: TGTGCCAGCAGCCGGGACAGCCTCTACGAGCAGTACTTC

V gene: TRBV7-2
D gene: TRBD2
J gene: TRBJ2-7
clone size: .
CDR3 protein: CASSSYPAGNYEQYF
CDR3 DNA: TGTGCCAGCAGCTCCTACCCAGCGGGGAACTACGAGCAGTACTTC

V gene: TRBV9
D gene: TRBD1
J gene: TRBJ2-7
clone size: .
CDR3 protein: CASSVGTGGPPYEQYF
CDR3 DNA: TGTGCCAGCAGCGTAGGGACAGGGGGCCCTCCCTACGAGCAGTACTTC

V gene: TRBV7-3
D gene: TRBD2
J gene: TRBJ2-3
clone size: .
CDR3 protein: CASSLTGLAGARRTSTDTQYF
CDR3 DNA: TGTGCCAGCAGCTTAACTGGACTAGCGGGGGCCAGACGCACTAGCACAGATACGCAGTATTTT

V gene: TRBV5-4
D gene: TRBD1
J gene: TRBJ1-4
clone size: .
CDR3 protein: CASSLARTGNEKLFF
CDR3 DNA: TGTGCCAGCAGCTTGGCCCGGACAGGGAATGAAAAACTGTTTTTT

V gene: TRBV7-2
D gene: .
J gene: TRBJ2-7
clone size: .
CDR3 protein: CASSLGLDRHEQYF
CDR3 DNA: TGTGCCAGCAGCTTAGGACTAGATCGCCACGAGCAGTACTTC

V gene: TRBV7-3
D gene: .
J gene: TRBJ2-5
clone size: .
CDR3 protein: CASSLIAGQGQETQYF
CDR3 DNA: TGTGCCAGCAGCTTAATAGCGGGACAGGGCCAAGAGACCCAGTACTTC

V gene: TRBV2
D gene: .
J gene: TRBJ1-1
clone size: .
CDR3 protein: CASLEGRYAEAFF
CDR3 DNA: TGTGCCAGCCTCGAGGGGAGGTACGCTGAAGCTTTCTTT

V gene: TRBV28
D gene: .
J gene: TRBJ1-2
clone size: .
CDR3 protein: CASSPLRGTYGYTF
CDR3 DNA: TGTGCCAGCAGTCCCCTTCGGGGAACGTATGGCTACACCTTC

V gene: TRBV30
D gene: TRBD1
J gene: TRBJ1-6
clone size: .
CDR3 protein: CAWRGDRHGSPLHF
CDR3 DNA: TGTGCCTGGAGGGGGGACAGGCATGGTTCACCCCTCCACTTT

V gene: TRBV19
D gene: .
J gene: TRBJ1-5
clone size: .
CDR3 protein: CASSIPISNQPQHF
CDR3 DNA: TGTGCCAGTAGTATCCCCATTAGCAATCAGCCCCAGCATTTT

V gene: TRBV5-1
D gene: .
J gene: TRBJ2-5
clone size: .
CDR3 protein: CASSFEPKRVQYF
CDR3 DNA: TGCGCCAGCAGCTTCGAGCCTAAGAGAGTCCAGTACTTC

V gene: TRBV5-1
D gene: TRBD2
J gene: TRBJ2-7
clone size: .
CDR3 protein: CASSPLAGPTYEQYF
CDR3 DNA: TGCGCCAGCAGCCCCCTAGCGGGGCCAACCTACGAGCAGTACTTC

V gene: TRBV5-6
D gene: TRBD1
J gene: TRBJ1-2
clone size: few
CDR3 protein: CASSPTTGNYGYTF
CDR3 DNA: TGTGCCAGCAGCCCTACGACAGGGAACTATGGCTACACCTTC

V gene: TRBV2
D gene: .
J gene: TRBJ2-1
clone size: .
CDR3 protein: CASEARSYNEQFF
CDR3 DNA: TGTGCCAGCGAAGCGAGATCCTACAATGAGCAGTTCTTC

V gene: TRBV19
D gene: TRBD1
J gene: TRBJ2-3
clone size: .
CDR3 protein: CASSVPGQGTDTQYF
CDR3 DNA: TGTGCCAGTAGTGTCCCGGGACAGGGAACAGATACGCAGTATTTT

V gene: TRBV6-1
D gene: TRBD1
J gene: TRBJ1-1
clone size: .
CDR3 protein: CASMDREHTEAFF
CDR3 DNA: TGTGCCAGCATGGACAGGGAGCACACTGAAGCTTTCTTT

V gene: TRBV2
D gene: .
J gene: TRBJ1-4
clone size: .
CDR3 protein: CASSYGRSGLFF
CDR3 DNA: TGTGCCAGCAGCTACGGACGTAGCGGACTGTTTTTT

V gene: TRBV7-9
D gene: TRBD1
J gene: TRBJ2-7
clone size: .
CDR3 protein: CASSRRQGDLSYEQYF
CDR3 DNA: TGTGCCAGCAGCCGACGACAGGGGGACCTCTCCTACGAGCAGTACTTC

V gene: TRBV4-3
D gene: .
J gene: TRBJ2-1
clone size: .
CDR3 protein: CASSQGTFSSYNEQFF
CDR3 DNA: TGCGCCAGCAGCCAAGGGACTTTTAGCTCCTACAATGAGCAGTTCTTC

V gene: TRBV6-5
D gene: TRBD1
J gene: TRBJ2-5
clone size: .
CDR3 protein: CASSYRTGRETQYF
CDR3 DNA: TGTGCCAGCAGTTACCGGACAGGGAGGGAGACCCAGTACTTC

V gene: TRBV27
D gene: .
J gene: TRBJ1-2
clone size: .
CDR3 protein: CASSLSQGLGYTF
CDR3 DNA: TGTGCCAGCAGTTTATCCCAGGGACTTGGCTACACCTTC

V gene: TRBV4-2
D gene: TRBD2
J gene: TRBJ2-5
clone size: .
CDR3 protein: CASSQGTSGDLQETQYF
CDR3 DNA: TGTGCCAGCAGCCAAGGGACTAGCGGGGACCTGCAAGAGACCCAGTACTTC